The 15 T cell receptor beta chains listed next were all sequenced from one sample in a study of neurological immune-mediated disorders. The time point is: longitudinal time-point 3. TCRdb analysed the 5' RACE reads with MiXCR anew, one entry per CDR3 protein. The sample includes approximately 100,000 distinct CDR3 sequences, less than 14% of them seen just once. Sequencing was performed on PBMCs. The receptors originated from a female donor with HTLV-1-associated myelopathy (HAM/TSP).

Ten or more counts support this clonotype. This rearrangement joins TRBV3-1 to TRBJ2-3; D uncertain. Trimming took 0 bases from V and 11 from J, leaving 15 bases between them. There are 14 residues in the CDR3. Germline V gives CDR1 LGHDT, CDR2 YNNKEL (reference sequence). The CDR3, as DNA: TGTGCCAGCAGCCAAGATGTGACCCCGTCATGGCAGTATTTT. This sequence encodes CASSQDVTPSWQYF.

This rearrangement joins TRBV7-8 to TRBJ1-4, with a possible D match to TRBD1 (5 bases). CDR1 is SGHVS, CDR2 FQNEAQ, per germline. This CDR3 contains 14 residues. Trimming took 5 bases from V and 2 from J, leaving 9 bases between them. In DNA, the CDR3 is TGTGCCAGCAGCCGCAGGGAGACTAATGAAAAACTGTTTTTT. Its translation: CASSRRETNEKLFF.

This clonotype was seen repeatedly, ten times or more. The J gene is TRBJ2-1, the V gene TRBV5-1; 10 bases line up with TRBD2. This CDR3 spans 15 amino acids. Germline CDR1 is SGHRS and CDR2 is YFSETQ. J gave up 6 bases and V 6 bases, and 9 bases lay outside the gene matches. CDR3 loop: CASKILAGAGNEQFF. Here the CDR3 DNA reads TGCGCCAGCAAAATTCTAGCGGGGGCCGGCAATGAGCAGTTCTTC.

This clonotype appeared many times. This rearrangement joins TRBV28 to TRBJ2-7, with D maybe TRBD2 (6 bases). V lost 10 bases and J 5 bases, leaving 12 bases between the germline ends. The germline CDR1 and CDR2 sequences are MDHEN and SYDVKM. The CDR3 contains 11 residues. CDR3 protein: CATREAHEQYF. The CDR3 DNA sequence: TGTGCCACCAGGGAGGCCCACGAGCAGTACTTC.

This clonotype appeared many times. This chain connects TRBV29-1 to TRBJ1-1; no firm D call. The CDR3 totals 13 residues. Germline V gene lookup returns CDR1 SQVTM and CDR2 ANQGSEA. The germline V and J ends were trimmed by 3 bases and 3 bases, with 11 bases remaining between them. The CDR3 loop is CSVDEGWDTEAFF. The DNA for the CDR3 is TGCAGCGTTGATGAGGGTTGGGACACTGAAGCTTTCTTT.

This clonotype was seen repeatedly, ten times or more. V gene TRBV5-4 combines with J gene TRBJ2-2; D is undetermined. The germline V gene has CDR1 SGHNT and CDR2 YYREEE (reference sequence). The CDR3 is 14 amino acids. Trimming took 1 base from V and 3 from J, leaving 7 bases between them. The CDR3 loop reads CASSLNRYTGELFF. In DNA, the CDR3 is TGTGCCAGCAGCTTGAACAGATACACCGGGGAGCTGTTTTTT.

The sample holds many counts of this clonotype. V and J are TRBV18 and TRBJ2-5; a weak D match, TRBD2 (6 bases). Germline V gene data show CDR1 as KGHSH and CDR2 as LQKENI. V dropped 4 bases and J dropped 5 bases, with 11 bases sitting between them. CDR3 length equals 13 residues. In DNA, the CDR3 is TGTGCCAGCTCACGGTCCGGAGGGGAGACCCAGTACTTC. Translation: CASSRSGGETQYF. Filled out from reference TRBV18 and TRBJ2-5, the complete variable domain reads NAGVMQNPRHLVRRRGQEARLRCSPMKGHSHVYWYRQLPEEGLKFMVYLQKENIIDESGMPKERFSAEFPKEGPSILRIQQVVRGDSAAYFCASSRSGGETQYFGPGTRLLVL.

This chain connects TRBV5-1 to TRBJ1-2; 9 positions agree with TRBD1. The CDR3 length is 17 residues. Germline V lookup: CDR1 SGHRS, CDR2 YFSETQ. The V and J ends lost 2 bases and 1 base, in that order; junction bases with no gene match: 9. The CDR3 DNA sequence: TGCGCCAGCAGCTTCACACAGGGGGCAACCTTTAACTATGGCTACACCTTC. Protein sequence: CASSFTQGATFNYGYTF.

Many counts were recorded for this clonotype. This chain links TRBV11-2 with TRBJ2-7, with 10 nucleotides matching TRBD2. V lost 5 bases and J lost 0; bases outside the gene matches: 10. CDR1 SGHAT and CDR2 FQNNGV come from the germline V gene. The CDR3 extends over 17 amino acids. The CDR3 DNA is TGTGCCAGCAGCCCACAGCGGGGGGGATCGAGCTCCTACGAGCAGTACTTC. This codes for CASSPQRGGSSSYEQYF.

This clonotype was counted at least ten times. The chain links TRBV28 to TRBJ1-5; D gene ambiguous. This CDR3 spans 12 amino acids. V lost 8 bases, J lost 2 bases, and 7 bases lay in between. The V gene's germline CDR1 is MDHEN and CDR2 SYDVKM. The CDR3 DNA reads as TGTGCCAGCCGGTGGGGCAATCAGCCCCAGCATTTT. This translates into CASRWGNQPQHF.

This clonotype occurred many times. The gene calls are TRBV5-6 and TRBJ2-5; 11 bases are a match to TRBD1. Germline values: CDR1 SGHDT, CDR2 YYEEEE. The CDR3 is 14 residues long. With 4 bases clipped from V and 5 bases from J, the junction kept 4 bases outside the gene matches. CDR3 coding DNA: TGTGCCAGCAGCCGGACAGGGGGCTGGGAGACCCAGTACTTC. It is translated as CASSRTGGWETQYF. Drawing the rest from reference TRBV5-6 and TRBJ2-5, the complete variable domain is DAGVTQSPTHLIKTRGQQVTLRCSPKSGHDTVSWYQQALGQGPQFIFQYYEEEERQRGNFPDRFSGHQFPNYSSELNVNALLLGDSALYLCASSRTGGWETQYFGPGTRLLVL.

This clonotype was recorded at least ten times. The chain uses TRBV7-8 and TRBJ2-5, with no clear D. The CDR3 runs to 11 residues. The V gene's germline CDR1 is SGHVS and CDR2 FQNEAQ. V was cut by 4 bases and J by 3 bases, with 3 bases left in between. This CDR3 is CASSWEETQYF. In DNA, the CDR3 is TGTGCCAGCAGCTGGGAAGAGACCCAGTACTTC.

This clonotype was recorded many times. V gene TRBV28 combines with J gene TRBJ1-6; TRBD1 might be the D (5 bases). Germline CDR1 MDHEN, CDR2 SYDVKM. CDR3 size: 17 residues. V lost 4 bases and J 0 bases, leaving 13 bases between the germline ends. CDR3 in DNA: TGTGCCAGCAGTTCGGGACGGGAAAGCTCCTATAATTCACCCCTCCACTTT. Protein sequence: CASSSGRESSYNSPLHF.

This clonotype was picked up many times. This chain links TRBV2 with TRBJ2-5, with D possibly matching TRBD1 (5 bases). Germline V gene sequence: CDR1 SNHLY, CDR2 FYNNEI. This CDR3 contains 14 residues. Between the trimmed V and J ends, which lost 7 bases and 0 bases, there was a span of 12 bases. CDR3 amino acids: CASNRDRNQETQYF. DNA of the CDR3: TGTGCCAGCAACCGTGACAGAAACCAAGAGACCCAGTACTTC.

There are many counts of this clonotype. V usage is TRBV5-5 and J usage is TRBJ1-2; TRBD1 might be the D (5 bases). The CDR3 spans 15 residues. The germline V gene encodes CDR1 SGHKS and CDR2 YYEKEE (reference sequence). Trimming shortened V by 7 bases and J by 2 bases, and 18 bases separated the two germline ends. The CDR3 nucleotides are TGTGCCAGCGGCGAGCGGGAGACAGTCAACTATGGCTACACCTTC. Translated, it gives CASGERETVNYGYTF.